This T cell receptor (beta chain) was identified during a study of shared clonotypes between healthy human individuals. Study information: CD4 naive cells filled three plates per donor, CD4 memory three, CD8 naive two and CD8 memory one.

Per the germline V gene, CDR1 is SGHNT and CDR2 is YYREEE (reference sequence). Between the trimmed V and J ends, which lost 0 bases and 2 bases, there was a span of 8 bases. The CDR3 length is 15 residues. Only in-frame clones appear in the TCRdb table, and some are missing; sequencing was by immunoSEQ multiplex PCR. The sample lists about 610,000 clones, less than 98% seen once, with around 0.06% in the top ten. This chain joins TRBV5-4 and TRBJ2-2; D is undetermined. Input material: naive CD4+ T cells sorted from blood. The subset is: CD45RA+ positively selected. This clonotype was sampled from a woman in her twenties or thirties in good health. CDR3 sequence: CASSLALVNTGELFF. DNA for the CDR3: TGTGCCAGCAGCTTGGCCTTGGTAAACACCGGGGAGCTGTTTTTT.